A single sample gave rise to the 8 T cell receptor beta chains below, sequenced in a study of T-cell memory formation after mild COVID-19. TCRdb redid the calling of the 5' RACE reads with MiXCR, one entry per CDR3 protein. This table has 470,000 or so distinct CDR3 sequences, around a sixth appearing once. Source material: PBMCs or a T cell subset sorted from them (not recorded which). The origin of the receptors is an adult woman who had mild COVID-19 (a few samples of this study predate the infection). Cell type and time point are not known.

This clonotype was detected ten times or more. CDR3 loop: CASSLGPSGRSYEQYF. DNA for the CDR3: TGCGCCAGCAGCTTGGGTCCTAGCGGGCGATCTTACGAGCAGTACTTC. The rearrangement links TRBV5-1 to TRBJ2-7; 8 nucleotides agree with TRBD2. The CDR3 totals 16 residues. Per the germline V gene, CDR1 is SGHRS and CDR2 is YFSETQ. The V gene end was trimmed by 0 bases and the J gene end by 4 bases; junction bases not matched to a gene: 9.

This clonotype was found a few times. V is TRBV3-1 and J is TRBJ2-7; 10 bases map to TRBD1. CDR1 and CDR2 (germline): LGHDT, YNNKEL (reference sequence). V lost 4 bases to trimming and J lost 2 bases; unmatched junction nucleotides: 8. The CDR3 is 16 amino acids. CDR3: CASSPTGGGRPYEQYF. The CDR3 coding sequence is TGTGCCAGCAGCCCGACAGGGGGCGGGCGTCCCTACGAGCAGTACTTC.

Worth noting for this clonotype: A junction boundary mismatches the germline segment, possibly from a read error. The J gene is TRBJ2-1, the V gene TRBV7-2; D not resolved. CDR1 and CDR2 (germline): SGHTA, FQGNSA. The CDR3 extends over 13 amino acids. The CDR3 protein is CAGSSRGTHEQFF. The CDR3 nucleotides are TGTGCCGGCAGCTCCCGCGGCACCCATGAGCAGTTCTTC. The full variable domain, completed using reference TRBV7-2 and TRBJ2-1, is GAGVSQSPSNKVTEKGKDVELRCDPISGHTALYWYRQSLGQGLEFLIYFQGNSAPDKSGLPSDRFSAERTGGSVSTLTIQRTQQEDSAVYLCAGSSRGTHEQFFGPGTRLTVL.

V usage is TRBV19 and J usage is TRBJ2-6, with 8 positions matching TRBD1. Per germline, CDR1 LNHDA and CDR2 SQIVND (reference sequence). With 9 bases clipped from V and 1 base from J, the junction kept 11 bases outside the gene matches. The length of the CDR3 is 17 residues. The CDR3 DNA reads TGTGCCAGCGATTGGGGACAGGAATTTTCTGGGGCCAACGTCCTGACTTTC. Translating it yields CASDWGQEFSGANVLTF. Using reference TRBV19 and TRBJ2-6 for the parts outside the CDR3, the full variable domain is DGGITQSPKYLFRKEGQNVTLSCEQNLNHDAMYWYRQDPGQGLRLIYYSQIVNDFQKGDIAEGYSVSREKKESFPLTVTSAQKNPTAFYLCASDWGQEFSGANVLTFGAGSRLTVL.

This clonotype has only a few counts. The rearrangement links TRBV5-1 to TRBJ2-1, with TRBD2 matching 12 bases. This CDR3 has 16 residues. CDR1 is SGHRS, CDR2 YFSETQ, per germline. V lost 4 bases and J lost 6; bases outside the gene matches: 8. The CDR3 loop reads CASSPLSGLAGNEQFF. The CDR3 DNA sequence: TGCGCCAGCAGCCCCTTATCGGGACTAGCGGGCAATGAGCAGTTCTTC.

The rearrangement links TRBV4-3 to TRBJ2-7; no clear D. Trimming left V 4 bases short and J 4 bases short, with 11 bases between. The CDR3 is made up of 13 amino acids. Germline CDR1 is LGHNA and CDR2 is YSLEER. As DNA, the CDR3 is TGCGCCAGCAGCCCCGAGCCCCGATACGAGCAGTACTTC. Residues: CASSPEPRYEQYF.

This clonotype turned up a few times. The J gene is TRBJ2-2, the V gene TRBV11-3; TRBD2 matches at 14 bases. This CDR3 contains 19 residues. With 5 bases clipped from V and 1 base from J, the junction kept 9 bases outside the gene matches. Germline CDR1 SGHNT, CDR2 YENEEA. CDR3: CASSPWGLAGVRNTGELFF. The CDR3 region has the DNA TGTGCCAGCAGCCCTTGGGGACTAGCGGGAGTACGGAACACCGGGGAGCTGTTTTTT.

This clonotype has more than one count but fewer than ten. The rearrangement links TRBV5-1 to TRBJ2-3; D perhaps matches TRBD2 (6 bases). This CDR3 is built from 15 residues. Trimming removed 3 bases from V and 4 bases from J, with 15 bases in between. Germline CDR1 SGHRS, CDR2 YFSETQ. The CDR3 loop reads CASSSSSSSADTQYF. The CDR3 coding sequence is TGCGCCAGCAGCTCCTCCAGTTCTAGCGCAGATACGCAGTATTTT.